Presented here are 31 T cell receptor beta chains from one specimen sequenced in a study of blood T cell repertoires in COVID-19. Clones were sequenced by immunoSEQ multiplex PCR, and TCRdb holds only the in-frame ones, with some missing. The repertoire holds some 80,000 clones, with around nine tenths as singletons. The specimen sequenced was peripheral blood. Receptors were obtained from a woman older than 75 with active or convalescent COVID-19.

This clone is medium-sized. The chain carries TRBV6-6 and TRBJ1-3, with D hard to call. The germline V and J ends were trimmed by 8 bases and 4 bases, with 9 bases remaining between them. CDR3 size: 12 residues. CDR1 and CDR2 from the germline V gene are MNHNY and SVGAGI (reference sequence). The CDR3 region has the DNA TGTGCCAGCTATATTCTAGGAAACACCATATATTTT. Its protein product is CASYILGNTIYF.

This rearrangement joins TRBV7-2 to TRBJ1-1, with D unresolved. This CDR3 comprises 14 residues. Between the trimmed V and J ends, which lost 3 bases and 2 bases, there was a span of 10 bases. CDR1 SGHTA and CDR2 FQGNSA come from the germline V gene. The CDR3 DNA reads TGTGCCAGCAGCTTCCGCGGGGTAAACACTGAAGCTTTCTTT. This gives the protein CASSFRGVNTEAFF.

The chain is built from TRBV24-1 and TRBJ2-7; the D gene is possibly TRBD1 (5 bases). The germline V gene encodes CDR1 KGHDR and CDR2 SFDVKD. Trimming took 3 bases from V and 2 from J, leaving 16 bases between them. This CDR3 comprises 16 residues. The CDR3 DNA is TGTGCCACCAGTGATCGGGCTTCACCAGGGACCTACGAGCAGTACTTC. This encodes CATSDRASPGTYEQYF.

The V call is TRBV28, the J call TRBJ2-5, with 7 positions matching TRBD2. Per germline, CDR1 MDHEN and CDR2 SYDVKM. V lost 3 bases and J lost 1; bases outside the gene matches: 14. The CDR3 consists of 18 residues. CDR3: CASSFTLGEGIGQETQYF. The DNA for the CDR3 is TGTGCCAGCAGTTTCACCCTGGGGGAGGGGATCGGCCAAGAGACCCAGTACTTC.

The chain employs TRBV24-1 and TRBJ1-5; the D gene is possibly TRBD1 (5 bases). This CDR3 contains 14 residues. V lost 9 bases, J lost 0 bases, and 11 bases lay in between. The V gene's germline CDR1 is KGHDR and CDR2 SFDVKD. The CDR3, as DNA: TGTGCCACCGGGGGGGGTGATAGCAATCAGCCCCAGCATTTT. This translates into CATGGGDSNQPQHF.

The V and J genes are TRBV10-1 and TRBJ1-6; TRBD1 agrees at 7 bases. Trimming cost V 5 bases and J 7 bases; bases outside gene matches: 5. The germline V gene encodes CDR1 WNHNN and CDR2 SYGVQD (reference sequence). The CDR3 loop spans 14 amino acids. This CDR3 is CASSRTGGNSPLHF. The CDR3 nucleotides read TGCGCCAGCAGTAGGACAGGAGGAAATTCACCCCTCCACTTT.

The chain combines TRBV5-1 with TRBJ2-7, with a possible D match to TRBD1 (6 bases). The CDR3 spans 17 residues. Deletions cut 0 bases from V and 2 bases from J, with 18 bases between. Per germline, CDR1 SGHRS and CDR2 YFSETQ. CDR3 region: CASSLGFYRDKAYEQYF. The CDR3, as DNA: TGCGCCAGCAGCTTGGGCTTCTACCGGGACAAGGCCTACGAGCAGTACTTC.

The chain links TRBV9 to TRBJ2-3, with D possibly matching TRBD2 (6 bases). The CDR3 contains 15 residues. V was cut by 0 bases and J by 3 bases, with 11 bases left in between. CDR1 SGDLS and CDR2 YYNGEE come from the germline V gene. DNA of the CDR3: TGTGCCAGCAGCGTAGTAGGGACTTGGACAGATACGCAGTATTTT. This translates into CASSVVGTWTDTQYF.

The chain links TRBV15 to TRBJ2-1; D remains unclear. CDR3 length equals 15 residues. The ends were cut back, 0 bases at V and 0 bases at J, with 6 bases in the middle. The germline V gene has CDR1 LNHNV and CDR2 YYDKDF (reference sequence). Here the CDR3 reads CATSRDRGSYNEQFF. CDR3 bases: TGTGCCACCAGCAGAGACCGAGGCTCCTACAATGAGCAGTTCTTC.

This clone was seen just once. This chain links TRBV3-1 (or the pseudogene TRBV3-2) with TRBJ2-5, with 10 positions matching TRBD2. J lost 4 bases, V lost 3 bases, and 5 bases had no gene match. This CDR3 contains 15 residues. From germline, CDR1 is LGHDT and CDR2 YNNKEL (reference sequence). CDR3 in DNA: TGTGCCAGCAGCCATTTAGCGGGGGGACCAGAGACCCAGTACTTC. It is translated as CASSHLAGGPETQYF.

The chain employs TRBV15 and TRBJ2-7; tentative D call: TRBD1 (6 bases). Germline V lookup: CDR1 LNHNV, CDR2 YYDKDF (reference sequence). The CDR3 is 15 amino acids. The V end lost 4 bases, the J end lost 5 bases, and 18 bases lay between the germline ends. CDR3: CATSTSPRGTDEQYF. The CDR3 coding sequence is TGTGCCACCAGCACGTCACCCAGGGGAACGGACGAGCAGTACTTC.

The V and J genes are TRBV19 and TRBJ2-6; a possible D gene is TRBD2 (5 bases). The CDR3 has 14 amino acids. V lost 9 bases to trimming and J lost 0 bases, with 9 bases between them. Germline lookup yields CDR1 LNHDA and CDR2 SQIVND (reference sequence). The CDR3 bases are TGTGCCAGCGACTACAGCTCTGGGGCCAACGTCCTGACTTTC. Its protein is CASDYSSGANVLTF.

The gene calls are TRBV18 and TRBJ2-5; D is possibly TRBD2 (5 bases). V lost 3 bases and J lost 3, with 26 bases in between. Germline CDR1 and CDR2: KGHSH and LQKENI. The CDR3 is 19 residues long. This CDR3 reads CASSPISGISVAKKETQYF. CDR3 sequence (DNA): TGTGCCAGCTCACCTATCTCCGGGATTTCGGTCGCAAAAAAAGAGACCCAGTACTTC.

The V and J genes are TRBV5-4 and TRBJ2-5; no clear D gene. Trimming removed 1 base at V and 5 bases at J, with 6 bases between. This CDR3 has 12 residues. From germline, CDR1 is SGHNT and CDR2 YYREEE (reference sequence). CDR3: CASSLLAETQYF. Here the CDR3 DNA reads TGTGCCAGCAGCTTGCTTGCGGAGACCCAGTACTTC.

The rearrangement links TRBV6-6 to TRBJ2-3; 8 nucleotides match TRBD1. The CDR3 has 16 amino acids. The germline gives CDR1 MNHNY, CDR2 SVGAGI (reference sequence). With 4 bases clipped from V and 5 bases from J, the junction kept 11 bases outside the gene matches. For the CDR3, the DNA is TGTGCCAGCAGTTCCCTACAGGGGGGCTTAAGAGATACGCAGTATTTT. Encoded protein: CASSSLQGGLRDTQYF.

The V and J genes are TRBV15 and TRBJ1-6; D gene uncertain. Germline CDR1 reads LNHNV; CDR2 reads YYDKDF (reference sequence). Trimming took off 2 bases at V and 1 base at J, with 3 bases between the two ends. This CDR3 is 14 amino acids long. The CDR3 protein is CATSRLSYNSPLHF. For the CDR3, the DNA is TGTGCCACCAGCAGACTATCCTATAATTCACCCCTCCACTTT.

The CDR3 bases are TGTGCCAGCAGTTTAGGCAGGGCCCATTGGGGGCCCCAGCATTTT. Translating it yields CASSLGRAHWGPQHF. The genes are TRBV28 and TRBJ1-5, with D tentatively TRBD1 (5 bases). Germline V gene lookup returns CDR1 MDHEN and CDR2 SYDVKM. The germline V and J ends were trimmed by 2 bases and 9 bases, with 17 bases remaining between them. The CDR3 is made up of 15 amino acids.

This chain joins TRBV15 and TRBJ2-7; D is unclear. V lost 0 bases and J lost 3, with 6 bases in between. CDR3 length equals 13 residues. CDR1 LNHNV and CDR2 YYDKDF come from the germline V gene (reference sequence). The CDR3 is CATSRDTSYEQYF. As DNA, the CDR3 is TGTGCCACCAGCAGAGATACGAGCTACGAGCAGTACTTC.

Written as DNA, the CDR3 is TGCAGCGTCTCGGGACACCTGAGCACAGATACGCAGTATTTT. Its protein product is CSVSGHLSTDTQYF. The chain employs TRBV29-1 and TRBJ2-3; tentative D call: TRBD1 (6 bases). The ends were cut back, 6 bases at V and 0 bases at J, with 13 bases in the middle. This CDR3 is 14 amino acids long. Germline loops: CDR1 SQVTM, CDR2 ANQGSEA.

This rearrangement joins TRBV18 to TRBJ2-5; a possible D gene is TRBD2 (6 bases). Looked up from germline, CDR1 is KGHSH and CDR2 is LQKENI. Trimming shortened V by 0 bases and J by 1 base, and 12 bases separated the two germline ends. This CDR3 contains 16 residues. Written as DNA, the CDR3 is TGTGCCAGCTCACCACCGAGGAGGGCCCCCCAAGAGACCCAGTACTTC. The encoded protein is CASSPPRRAPQETQYF.

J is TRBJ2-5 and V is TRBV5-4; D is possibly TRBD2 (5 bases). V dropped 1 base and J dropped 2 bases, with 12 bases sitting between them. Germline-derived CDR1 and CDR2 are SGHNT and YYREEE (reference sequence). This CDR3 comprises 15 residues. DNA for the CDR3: TGTGCCAGCAGCTTGTTGACGGGCGGGCAAGAGACCCAGTACTTC. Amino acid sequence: CASSLLTGGQETQYF. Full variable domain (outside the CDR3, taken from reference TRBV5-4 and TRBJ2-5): ETGVTQSPTHLIKTRGQQVTLRCSSQSGHNTVSWYQQALGQGPQFIFQYYREEENGRGNFPPRFSGLQFPNYSSELNVNALELDDSALYLCASSLLTGGQETQYFGPGTRLLVL.

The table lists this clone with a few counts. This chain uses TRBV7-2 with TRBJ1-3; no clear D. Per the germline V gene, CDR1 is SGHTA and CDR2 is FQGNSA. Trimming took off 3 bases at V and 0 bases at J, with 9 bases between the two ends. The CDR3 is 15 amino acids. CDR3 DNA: TGTGCCAGCAGCTTTCAGGCGAGCTCTGGAAACACCATATATTTT. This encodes CASSFQASSGNTIYF.

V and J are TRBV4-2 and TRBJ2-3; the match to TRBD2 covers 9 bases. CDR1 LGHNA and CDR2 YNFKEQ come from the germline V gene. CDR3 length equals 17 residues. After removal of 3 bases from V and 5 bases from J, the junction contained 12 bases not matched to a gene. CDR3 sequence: CASSHFLGGGAGDTQYF. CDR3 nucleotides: TGTGCCAGCAGCCATTTTCTTGGCGGGGGGGCAGGAGATACGCAGTATTTT.

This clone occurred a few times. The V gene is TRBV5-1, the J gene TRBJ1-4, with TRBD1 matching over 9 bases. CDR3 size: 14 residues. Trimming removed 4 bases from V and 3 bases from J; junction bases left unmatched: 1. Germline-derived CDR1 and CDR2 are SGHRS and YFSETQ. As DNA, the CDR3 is TGCGCCAGCAGCCGGGACAGGGCTAATGAAAAACTGTTTTTT. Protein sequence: CASSRDRANEKLFF.

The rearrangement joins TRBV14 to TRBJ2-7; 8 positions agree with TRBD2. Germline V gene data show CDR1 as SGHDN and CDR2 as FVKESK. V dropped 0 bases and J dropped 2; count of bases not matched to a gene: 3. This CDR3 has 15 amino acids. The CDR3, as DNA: TGTGCCAGCAGCCAAGAGGCGGGGGGACCCTACGAGCAGTACTTC. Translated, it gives CASSQEAGGPYEQYF.

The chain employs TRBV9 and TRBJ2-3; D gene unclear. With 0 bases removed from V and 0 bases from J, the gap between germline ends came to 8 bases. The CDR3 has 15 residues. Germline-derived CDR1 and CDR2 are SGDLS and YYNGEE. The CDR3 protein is CASSVDGGSTDTQYF. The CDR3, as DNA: TGTGCCAGCAGCGTAGATGGCGGCAGCACAGATACGCAGTATTTT.

The CDR3 sequence: CASRANRERSYNEQFF. The CDR3 bases are TGTGCCAGCAGGGCAAACAGGGAGCGATCCTACAATGAGCAGTTCTTC. The chain employs TRBV6-4 and TRBJ2-1, with D maybe TRBD1 (6 bases). Deletions cut 6 bases from V and 1 base from J, with 16 bases between. Germline-derived CDR1 and CDR2 are MRHNA and SNTAGT. The CDR3 is 16 amino acids.

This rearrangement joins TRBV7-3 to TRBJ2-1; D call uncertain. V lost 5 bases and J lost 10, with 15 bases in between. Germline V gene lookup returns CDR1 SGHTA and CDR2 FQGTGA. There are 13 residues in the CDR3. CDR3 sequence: CASSSPPRWEQFF. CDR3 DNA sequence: TGTGCCAGCAGCAGCCCGCCCCGGTGGGAGCAGTTCTTC.

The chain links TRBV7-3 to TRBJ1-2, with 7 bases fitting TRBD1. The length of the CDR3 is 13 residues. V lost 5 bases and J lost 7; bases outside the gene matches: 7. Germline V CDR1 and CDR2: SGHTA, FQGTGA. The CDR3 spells CASSPSDRAGYTF. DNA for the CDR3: TGTGCCAGCAGCCCATCTGACAGGGCTGGCTACACCTTC.

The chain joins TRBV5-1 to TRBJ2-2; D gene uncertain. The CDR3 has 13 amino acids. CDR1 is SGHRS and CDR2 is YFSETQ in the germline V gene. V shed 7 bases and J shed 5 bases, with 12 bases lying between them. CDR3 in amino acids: CASLNDGTGELFF. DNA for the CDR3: TGCGCCAGCCTCAATGACGGGACCGGGGAGCTGTTTTTT. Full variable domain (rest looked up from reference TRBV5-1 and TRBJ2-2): KAGVTQTPRYLIKTRGQQVTLSCSPISGHRSVSWYQQTPGQGLQFLFEYFSETQRNKGNFPGRFSGRQFSNSRSEMNVSTLELGDSALYLCASLNDGTGELFFGEGSRLTVL.

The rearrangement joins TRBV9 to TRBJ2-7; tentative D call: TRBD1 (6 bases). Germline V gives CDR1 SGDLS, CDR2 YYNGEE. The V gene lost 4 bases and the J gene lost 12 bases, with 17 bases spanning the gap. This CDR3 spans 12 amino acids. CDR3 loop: CASSLTGQGLYF. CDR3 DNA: TGTGCCAGCAGCCTAACAGGGCAGGGTCTGTACTTC.